This paragraph reports one T cell receptor (beta chain). Its specificity is not known. The germline V gene encodes CDR1 SGHTA and CDR2 FQGNSA. Trimming removed 1 base from V and 2 bases from J; junction bases left unmatched: 4. The CDR3 consists of 15 residues. Sequencing was performed with immunoSEQ multiplex PCR; in TCRdb, only in-frame clones are kept and a portion is missing. The sample holds tens of thousands of clones; 75% to 95% are singletons and the top ten take more than 25%. This sample is drawn from a study of T cell responses to AZD1222 COVID-19 vaccine. Overall study findings and caveats: Reports say nearly half of spike-specific TCRs go after unmutated variant regions.

V usage is TRBV7-2 and J usage is TRBJ2-7; TRBD1 aligns across 8 bases. Here the sequenced sample was peripheral blood, taken 28 days after the second AZD1222 dose. This receptor was taken from an adult who received the AZD1222 COVID-19 vaccine. The CDR3 DNA follows: TGTGCCAGCAGCTTAGGCAGGGGGCGGGCCTACGAGCAGTACTTC. Its translation is CASSLGRGRAYEQYF.